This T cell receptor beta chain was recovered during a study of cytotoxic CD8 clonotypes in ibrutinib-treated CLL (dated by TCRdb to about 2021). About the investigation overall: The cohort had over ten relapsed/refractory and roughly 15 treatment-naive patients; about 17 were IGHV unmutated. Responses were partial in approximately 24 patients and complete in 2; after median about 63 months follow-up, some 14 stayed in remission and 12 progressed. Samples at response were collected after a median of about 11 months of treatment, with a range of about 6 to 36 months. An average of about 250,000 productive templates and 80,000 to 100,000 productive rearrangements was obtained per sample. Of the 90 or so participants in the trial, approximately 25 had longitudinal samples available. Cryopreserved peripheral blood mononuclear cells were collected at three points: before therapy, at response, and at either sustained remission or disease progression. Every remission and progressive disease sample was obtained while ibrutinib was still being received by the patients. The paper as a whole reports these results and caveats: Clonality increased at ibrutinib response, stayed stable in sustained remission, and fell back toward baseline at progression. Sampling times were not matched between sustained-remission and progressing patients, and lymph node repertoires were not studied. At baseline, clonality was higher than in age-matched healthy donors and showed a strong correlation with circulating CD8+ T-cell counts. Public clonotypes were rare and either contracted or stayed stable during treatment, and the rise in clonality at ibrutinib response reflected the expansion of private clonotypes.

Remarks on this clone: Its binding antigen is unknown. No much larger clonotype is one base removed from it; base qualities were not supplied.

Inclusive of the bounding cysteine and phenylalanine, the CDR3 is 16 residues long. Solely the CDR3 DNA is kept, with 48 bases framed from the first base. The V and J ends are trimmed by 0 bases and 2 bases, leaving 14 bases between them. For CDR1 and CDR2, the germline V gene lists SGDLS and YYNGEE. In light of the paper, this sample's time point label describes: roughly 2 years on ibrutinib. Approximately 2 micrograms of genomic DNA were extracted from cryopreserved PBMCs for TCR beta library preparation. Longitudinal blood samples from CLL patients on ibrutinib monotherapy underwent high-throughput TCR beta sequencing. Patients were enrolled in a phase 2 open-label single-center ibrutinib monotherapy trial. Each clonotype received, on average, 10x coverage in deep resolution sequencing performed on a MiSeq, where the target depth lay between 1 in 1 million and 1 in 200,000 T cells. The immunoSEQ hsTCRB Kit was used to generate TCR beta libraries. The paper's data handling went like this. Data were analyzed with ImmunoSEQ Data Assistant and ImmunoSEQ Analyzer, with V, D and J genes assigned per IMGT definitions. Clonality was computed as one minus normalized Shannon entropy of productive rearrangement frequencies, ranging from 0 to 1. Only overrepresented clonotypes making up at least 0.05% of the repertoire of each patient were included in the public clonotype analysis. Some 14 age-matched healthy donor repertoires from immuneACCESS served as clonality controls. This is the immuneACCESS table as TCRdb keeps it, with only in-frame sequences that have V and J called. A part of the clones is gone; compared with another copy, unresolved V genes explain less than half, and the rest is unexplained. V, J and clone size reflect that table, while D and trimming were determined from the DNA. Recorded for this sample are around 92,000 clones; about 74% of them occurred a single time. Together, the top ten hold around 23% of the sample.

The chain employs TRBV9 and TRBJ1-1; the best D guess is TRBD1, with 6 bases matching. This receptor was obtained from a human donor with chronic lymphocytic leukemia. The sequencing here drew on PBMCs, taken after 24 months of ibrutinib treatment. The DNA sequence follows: TGTGCCAGCAGCGTAGAGGCGGGGGGCATTAACACTGAAGCTTTCTTT. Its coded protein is CASSVEAGGINTEAFF.